These T cell receptor beta chains were read from a single sample in a study of post-analysis software for immune sequencing data. TCRdb used MiXCR to reprocess the PCR reads, holding one entry per CDR3 protein. The sample has about 810,000 distinct CDR3 sequences; approximately 57% are singletons. The sequenced sample consisted of blood. The receptors were sampled from a girl aged 5 to 17 with multiple sclerosis. The conserved cysteine and the conserved F or W are not part of the CDR3 here. The order of the fields is V gene, J gene, CDR3 protein.

v_gene: TRBV4-1; j_gene: TRBJ1-6; CDR3aa: ASSQYRVGSYNSPLH
v_gene: TRBV10-3; j_gene: TRBJ2-7; CDR3aa: AISATATPYEQY
v_gene: TRBV7-3; j_gene: TRBJ1-2; CDR3aa: ASSFQQGVAGYT
v_gene: TRBV29-1; j_gene: TRBJ2-5; CDR3aa: SVQADTVQETQY
v_gene: TRBV7-9; j_gene: TRBJ1-2; CDR3aa: ASSFDFLDGGNGYT
v_gene: TRBV9; j_gene: TRBJ2-1; CDR3aa: ASSPDRVTYNEQF
v_gene: TRBV7-9; j_gene: TRBJ2-1; CDR3aa: ASSLLAGVYNEQF
v_gene: TRBV7-3; j_gene: TRBJ2-4; CDR3aa: ASSPSAGGANIQY
v_gene: TRBV9; j_gene: TRBJ2-1; CDR3aa: ASSVAGRADLYNEQF
v_gene: TRBV28; j_gene: TRBJ2-7; CDR3aa: ASSLRSGKQY
v_gene: TRBV12-3/TRBV12-4; j_gene: TRBJ2-7; CDR3aa: ASSPRTSGSPYEQY
v_gene: TRBV5-1; j_gene: TRBJ2-1; CDR3aa: ASSLGGQRSSYNEQF
v_gene: TRBV20-1; j_gene: TRBJ2-1; CDR3aa: SATLARGRGHDEQF
v_gene: TRBV2; j_gene: TRBJ2-3; CDR3aa: ASSEAALPPQRQY
v_gene: TRBV5-1; j_gene: TRBJ2-1; CDR3aa: ASSLDGGEQF
v_gene: TRBV5-1; j_gene: TRBJ2-3; CDR3aa: ASSPPTDSTDTQY
v_gene: TRBV6-6; j_gene: TRBJ2-1; CDR3aa: ASSWRDNNEQF
v_gene: TRBV16; j_gene: TRBJ1-2; CDR3aa: ASSRANPGPNNYGYT
v_gene: TRBV5-6; j_gene: TRBJ2-7; CDR3aa: ASSLGLAEQY
v_gene: TRBV6-5; j_gene: .; CDR3aa: ASSHDRGGRNEQY
v_gene: TRBV7-8; j_gene: TRBJ2-7; CDR3aa: ASSRRERRSYEQY
v_gene: TRBV5-6; j_gene: TRBJ2-5; CDR3aa: ASSNPGETRY
v_gene: TRBV2; j_gene: TRBJ2-3; CDR3aa: ASSGRLTSTDTQY
v_gene: TRBV7-8; j_gene: TRBJ1-4; CDR3aa: ASSLVPAGIEKLF
v_gene: TRBV30; j_gene: .; CDR3aa: AWSVSGPRFEQY
v_gene: TRBV12-3/TRBV12-4; j_gene: TRBJ2-1; CDR3aa: ASSLGDRGRRNEQF